This T cell receptor beta chain was profiled in a study of technical replicates of blood from several donors. Libraries were prepared by immunoSEQ multiplex PCR; TCRdb keeps only in-frame clonotypes and omits some of them. The table records 60,000 to 90,000 clones, approximately 97% of them present only once. Germline V lookup: CDR1 SGHNT, CDR2 YYREEE (reference sequence). The CDR3 is made up of 15 amino acids. Trimming took 5 bases from V and 1 from J; bases not matched to a gene: 6. J is TRBJ2-3 and V is TRBV5-4, with 8 bases fitting TRBD1. The receptor comes from a human donor in good health. Source material: T cells isolated from PBMCs. This chain's CDR3 is CASSQTGQGTDTQYF. The CDR3 DNA is TGTGCCAGCAGTCAAACGGGACAGGGCACAGATACGCAGTATTTT.